This T cell receptor beta chain appears in the sequencing data of a study of blood T cell repertoires in COVID-19. Overall study context: Samples representing acute and convalescent COVID-19 were sourced from the United States, Italy and Spain. Sources were T cells, B-cell-depleted T cells, or PBMCs; the material itself was cDNA or gDNA.

In Seattle, patients joined the study during active infection and were tracked longitudinally. In the authors' workflow: For nucleated cells, counts were estimated from reference gene primer amplification. The table came from immunoSEQ multiplex PCR; TCRdb's copy has only in-frame clones and leaves some out. D and trimming come from the DNA, and the V and J calls and clone size come from that table. The sample consists of over 150,000 clones, approximately 88% of them appearing once. The source is a woman between 40 and 55 years old with COVID-19, enrolled during active disease. The material sequenced was peripheral blood.

CDR3 nucleotides: TGCGCCAGCAGCGGCCGGCGGGGCTACGAGCAGTACTTC. As protein: CASSGRRGYEQYF. The V and J genes are TRBV5-1 and TRBJ2-7, with D perhaps TRBD2 (6 bases). This CDR3 is built from 13 residues. Germline lookup yields CDR1 SGHRS and CDR2 YFSETQ. V was cut by 4 bases and J by 3 bases, with 11 bases left in between. Together with reference TRBV5-1 and TRBJ2-7, the CDR3 gives the full variable domain: KAGVTQTPRYLIKTRGQQVTLSCSPISGHRSVSWYQQTPGQGLQFLFEYFSETQRNKGNFPGRFSGRQFSNSRSEMNVSTLELGDSALYLCASSGRRGYEQYFGPGTRLTVT.